One T cell receptor (beta chain) is described in this entry. Its antigen remains unidentified. Library method: the immunoSEQ multiplex PCR assay. A mixture of 60 forward primers for TCR Vbeta segments and 13 reverse primers for TCR Jbeta segments was used in the multiplex PCR. The CDR3 region of rearranged TCR beta genes was amplified from genomic DNA by a multiplex PCR assay. The amplified TCR beta libraries were sequenced on the Illumina HiSeq System as 87-base-pair reads. The published analysis was carried out like this. Across the roughly 670 repertoires, a later analysis counted 78 million or so unique TCR beta chains, around 11 million of which were shared by at least two donors. Raw reads were error-corrected and collapsed into unique sequences with a nearest-neighbor algorithm that merged closely related sequences to remove PCR and sequencing errors. To assign V, D and J gene segments, CDR3 sequences were aligned to IMGT reference sequences. For a sequence to be retained, at least a six-nucleotide match to both a V gene segment and a J gene segment was required. Rearrangements were classified as productive when the CDR3 lacked stop codons and remained in frame with V and J, and all other rearrangements were classified as non-productive. CDR3 was defined by IMGT convention, running from the second conserved V-encoded cysteine to the conserved J-encoded phenylalanine. The earlier analysis of about 640 of the donors excluded any sequence lacking an unambiguous match to a single V gene segment. An earlier analysis of a few hundred of the donors classified V segments as functional when productive rearrangements were above 56.7% and as segregating when the standard deviation between donors was above 5%. A statistical classification framework was built for diagnosing cytomegalovirus status from the catalog of TCR beta chain sequences. V and J gene assignment, in a later analysis, came from comparing TCR nucleotide sequences with IMGT/GENE-DB human TR gene sequences. Using the TCRdist pipeline, a later analysis assigned CDR3 sequences along with most-parsimonious VDJ recombination scenarios. In a later analysis, each TCR beta chain was defined by its CDR3 amino acid sequence together with its V-gene family, and reads without a unique V-gene family were excluded. As a way to deal with suspected cross-contamination and a sequencing artifact, a later analysis dropped roughly 620 nucleotide sequences that were highly shared and had low generation probability. In a later analysis, a clonal expansion index for each public chain was calculated from normalized within-repertoire ranks of inferred template counts. Generation probabilities in a later analysis came from a VDJ recombination model fitted to out-of-frame rearrangements, and those results were checked against IGoR. Hypergeometric tests were used in a later analysis to score TCR-TCR, TCR-HLA and TCR-CMV co-occurrence, with a repertoire-size bias correction applied to the TCR pairs. In a later analysis, false discovery rates were estimated by permuting HLA or CMV assignments 20 times. In a later analysis, co-occurring TCRs were grouped with DBSCAN, and TCRdist sequence similarity was added when clustering was performed within HLA-allele-positive subsets. Co-occurrence clustering excluded repertoires with fewer than 30,000 or more than 120,000 public chains, plus five with anomalous nucleotide sharing. TCRdb retrieved this table from immuneACCESS and kept in-frame rearrangements only. Not all clones are present; in checked studies, unresolved V genes account for under half, and no reason is known for the remainder. That table furnishes V, J and clone size, whereas the DNA furnished D and trimming. The sample's records list about 77,000 clones. Roughly 13% of the sample rests with the top ten.

The CDR3 spans 13 residues, from the cysteine through the phenylalanine. Of the read, only the CDR3 DNA is kept; its 39 bases are in frame from base 1. V is reduced by 6 bases and J by 5 bases, leaving a spacing of 13 bases between them. Via the germline V gene, CDR1 is SNHLY and CDR2 FYNNEI. This specimen belongs to a study of cytomegalovirus exposure and HLA in healthy donors (dated by TCRdb to 2016 to 2017). Turning to the overall study: In an earlier analysis of roughly 500 of the donors, roughly 300 Gb of sequence data and 100 million or so unique TCR beta sequences from roughly 190 million T cells were reported. The study used immunosequencing to profile the T cell repertoires of hundreds of subjects and linked those repertoires to cytomegalovirus serostatus. Donor age, sex, ethnicity and CMV serostatus were compiled together with the repertoire data. A later genetic analysis used genome-wide SNP genotypes for about three fifths of the 666 donors, treating that subset as a discovery cohort. Typing coverage varied by locus: roughly 629-640 donors for A, B, C, DRB1 and DQB1; around 560 for DQA1; about 570 for DPA1; 400 to 480 for DPB1. Across 398 genotyped donors of the cohort, an average of 235,054 unique TCR beta nucleotide sequences per donor were sequenced, and around 20% of those sequences were non-productive. To predict cytomegalovirus infection status, the study combined high-throughput TCR immunosequencing, statistical association of individual TCRs with disease status, and machine learning. In the later analysis, no new phenotypic data were used to find candidate immune exposures; instead, reliance was placed on TCR beta sequences and their occurrence across donors. All discovery cohort repertoires had been generated on a single sequencing platform. In a later analysis, previously published TCR beta repertoires from more than 500 donors were re-analyzed and high-resolution HLA genotyping was added so that TCR occurrence patterns could be studied. Approximately 310 gigabases of sequencing data and roughly 90 million unique TCR sequences were included in an early release covering 550 to 800 HLA-typed donors. Class I and class II HLA loci were covered by the typing at four-digit resolution. Among the roughly 410 genotyped donors, around 81% belonged to the genetic ancestry cluster associated with self-reported Caucasian donors. The study was designed to test whether signatures of past pathogen exposure could be identified by cataloging public T cell receptors. A separate validation cohort of approximately 120 different subjects was used in addition to the roughly 700-subject first cohort. In an earlier analysis of 550 to 700 of the donors, high-throughput TCR beta sequencing was used to judge whether each TCR beta V gene segment behaved as functional or pseudogenic. Because of strong linkage in the cohort, four to six DR-DQ haplotypes were treated as single units for association and clustering. The study at large found these results: In a later analysis, TCR association rates were found to vary across HLA loci, with the most associated TCRs seen for DRB1 alleles and the fewest for HLA-C alleles. Cytomegalovirus status was reported to be diagnosed by the classifier with high specificity and sensitivity in both the original and validation cohorts. Only TCR beta chains were sequenced in this cohort, and the absence of alpha or paired-chain data limited detectable features. According to a later analysis, parvovirus B19, influenza, CMV and Epstein-Barr virus appeared linked to several top co-occurrence clusters. An association between a missense DCLRE1C variant and V-gene and J-gene trimming of TCR beta chains was found in a later genetic analysis and replicated in an independent cohort. In a later analysis, HLA-associated TCR beta chains were found to be more clonally expanded and to have lower generation probabilities than equally common non-associated chains. The study gave a list of under 200 TCR beta chains associated with cytomegalovirus. In vitro tests confirmed that a few of the cytomegalovirus-associated TCR beta chains recognize cytomegalovirus antigens. In a later analysis, most CMV-associated TCR beta chains were found to appear HLA-restricted, with HLA associations seemingly driven largely by CMV exposure. A further reported finding was that TCR beta sequences accurately predicted the HLA-A and HLA-B alleles for most subjects in the first cohort. Because HLA typing was missing for some donors at each locus, association tests included only the typed subset. Correlated functional status among segregating V segments might reflect linkage disequilibrium, but an unknown experimental factor could not be ruled out. It was suggested by the authors that the approach could potentially be generalized to other disease states and immunological phenotypes. A cluster of highly shared sequence variants was judged likely to represent a technical artifact of the sequencing pipeline. Presence/absence analyses assumed roughly uniform sequencing depth across donors, an assumption that may not hold. Because counts were too low, seventeen rarely observed V segments, including chromosome 9 orphons, were excluded from the earlier analysis of 587 of the donors. In a later genetic analysis, fewer N-insertions in productive TCRs were reported among donors in an Asian-associated ancestry cluster than the roughly 700-donor mean. Some IMGT-functional V segments, including TRBV6-2 and TRBV6-3, could not be distinguished by the 87-base-pair reads and were therefore excluded. For the cohort, immune exposure information was limited to CMV serostatus. In an earlier analysis of some 500 of the donors, most TCR beta V segments appeared in productive rearrangements about 90% or about 30% of the time, broadly matching IMGT annotations. Specific HLA alleles were associated with roughly 17,000 TCR beta sequences at a false discovery rate of 0.05 in a later analysis. Across donors, most TCR sequences were observed very rarely, whereas some public TCRs were present in many individuals. When HLA alleles, especially DR and DQ, strongly co-occurred, TCR associations were difficult to assign to individual alleles.

In total, approximately 700 healthy bone marrow donors made up the cohort. All cohort members were sampled while nominally healthy, although unrecorded immune exposures were likely present. The donor tested CMV seropositive, placing the donor among the 290 or so seropositive members of the cohort. A peripheral blood sample was provided by each donor, and peripheral blood mononuclear cells were used for TCR beta sequencing. Genomic DNA was extracted from the blood cell samples with the Qiagen DNeasy Blood Extraction Kit. The origin of this receptor is a man in his fifties in good health and CMV-seropositive. The chain employs TRBV2 and TRBJ1-1, and perhaps TRBD1 as D gene, on 6 matching bases. The specimen sequenced was PBMCs. CDR3 sequence: CASRYREGTEAFF. The DNA is as follows: TGTGCCAGCAGATACAGGGAGGGAACTGAAGCTTTCTTT.